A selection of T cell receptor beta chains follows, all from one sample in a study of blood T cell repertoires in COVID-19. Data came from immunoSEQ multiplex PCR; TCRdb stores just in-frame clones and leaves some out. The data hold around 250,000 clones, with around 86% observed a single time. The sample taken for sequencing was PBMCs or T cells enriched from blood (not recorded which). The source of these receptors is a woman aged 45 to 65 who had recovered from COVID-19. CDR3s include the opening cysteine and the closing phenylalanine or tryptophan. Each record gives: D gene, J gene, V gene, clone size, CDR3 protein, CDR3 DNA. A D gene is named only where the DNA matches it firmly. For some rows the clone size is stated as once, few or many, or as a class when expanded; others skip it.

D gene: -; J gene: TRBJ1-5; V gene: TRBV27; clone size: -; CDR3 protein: CASSVQGRSNQPQHF; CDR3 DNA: TGTGCCAGCAGCGTACAGGGTCGGAGCAATCAGCCCCAGCATTTT
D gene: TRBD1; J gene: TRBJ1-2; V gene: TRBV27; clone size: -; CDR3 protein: CASSNRGDGYTF; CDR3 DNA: TGTGCCAGCAGTAACAGGGGGGATGGCTACACCTTC
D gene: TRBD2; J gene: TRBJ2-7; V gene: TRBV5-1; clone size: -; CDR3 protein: CASSLEATSGSSEQYF; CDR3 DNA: TGCGCCAGCAGCTTGGAGGCGACTAGCGGGAGTTCCGAGCAGTACTTC
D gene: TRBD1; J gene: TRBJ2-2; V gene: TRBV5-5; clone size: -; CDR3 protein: CASSNGQGYTGELFF; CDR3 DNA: TGTGCCAGCAGCAATGGACAGGGGTACACCGGGGAGCTGTTTTTT
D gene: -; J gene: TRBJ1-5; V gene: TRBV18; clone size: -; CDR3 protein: CASSPSQGGDQPQHF; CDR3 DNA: TGTGCCAGCTCACCTTCGCAGGGAGGGGATCAGCCCCAGCATTTT
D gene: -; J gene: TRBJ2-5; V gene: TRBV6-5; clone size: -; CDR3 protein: CASSYSRGLETQYF; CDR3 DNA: TGTGCCAGCAGTTACTCGAGAGGGCTAGAGACCCAGTACTTC
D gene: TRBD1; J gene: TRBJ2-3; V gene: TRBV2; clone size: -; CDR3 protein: CASSVQRGGADTQYF; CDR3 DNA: TGTGCCAGCAGCGTACAACGAGGGGGCGCAGATACGCAGTATTTT
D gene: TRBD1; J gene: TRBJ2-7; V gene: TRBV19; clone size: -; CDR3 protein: CASSVGTGGSQQYF; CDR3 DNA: TGTGCCAGTAGTGTGGGGACAGGGGGCTCGCAGCAGTACTTC
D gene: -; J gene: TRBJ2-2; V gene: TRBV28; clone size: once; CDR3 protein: CATITLGGSGLNTGELFF; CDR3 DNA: TGTGCCACTATAACTCTGGGGGGAAGTGGGTTGAACACCGGGGAGCTGTTTTTT
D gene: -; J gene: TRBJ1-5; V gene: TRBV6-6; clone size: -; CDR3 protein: CASSYTGQSNQPQHF; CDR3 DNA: TGTGCCAGCAGTTATACCGGACAGAGCAATCAGCCCCAGCATTTT
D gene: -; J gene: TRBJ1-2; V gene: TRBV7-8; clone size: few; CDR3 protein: CASSLGQRGNYGYTF; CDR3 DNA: TGTGCCAGCAGCCTAGGACAGCGAGGAAACTATGGCTACACCTTC
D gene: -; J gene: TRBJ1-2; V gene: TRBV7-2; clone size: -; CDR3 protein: CASSTRRGSGTSNYGYTF; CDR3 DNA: TGTGCCAGCAGCACTAGGCGTGGGTCGGGGACATCAAACTATGGCTACACCTTC
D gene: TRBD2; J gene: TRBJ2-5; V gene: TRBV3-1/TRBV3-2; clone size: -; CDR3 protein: CASSTITSGRYQETQYF; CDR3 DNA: TGTGCCAGCAGTACAATCACTAGCGGGAGATACCAAGAGACCCAGTACTTC
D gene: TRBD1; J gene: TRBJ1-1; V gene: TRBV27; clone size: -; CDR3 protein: CASSPRTGSTFIVNTEAFF; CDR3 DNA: TGTGCCAGCAGTCCCAGGACAGGATCGACGTTTATCGTGAACACTGAAGCTTTCTTT
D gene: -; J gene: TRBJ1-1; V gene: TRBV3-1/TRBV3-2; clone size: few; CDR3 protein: CASSQEPGRKNTEAFF; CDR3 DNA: TGTGCCAGCAGCCAAGAACCGGGTCGGAAGAACACTGAAGCTTTCTTT
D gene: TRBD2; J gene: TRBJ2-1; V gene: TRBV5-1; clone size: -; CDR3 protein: CASSPGGLAGGWDNEQFF; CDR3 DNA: TGCGCCAGCAGCCCAGGGGGACTAGCGGGAGGTTGGGACAATGAGCAGTTCTTC
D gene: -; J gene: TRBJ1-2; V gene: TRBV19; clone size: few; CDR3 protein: CASKAGNPVDYTF; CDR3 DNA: TGTGCCAGTAAAGCGGGGAATCCGGTGGACTACACCTTC
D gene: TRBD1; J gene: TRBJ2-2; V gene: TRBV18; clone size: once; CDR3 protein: CASSPPARGSANTGELFF; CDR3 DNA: TGTGCCAGCTCACCTCCGGCCAGGGGGTCGGCGAACACCGGGGAGCTGTTTTTT
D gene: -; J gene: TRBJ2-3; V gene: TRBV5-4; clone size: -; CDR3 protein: CASSPATRADTQYF; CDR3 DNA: TGTGCCAGCAGCCCCGCGACGAGGGCAGATACGCAGTATTTT
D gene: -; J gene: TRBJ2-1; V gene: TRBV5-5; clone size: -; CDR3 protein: CASSLGGQAYNEQFF; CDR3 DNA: TGTGCCAGCAGCTTGGGTGGGCAGGCCTACAATGAGCAGTTCTTC
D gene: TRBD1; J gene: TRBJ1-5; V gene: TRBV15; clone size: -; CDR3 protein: CATSSRGQGLNQPQHF; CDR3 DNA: TGTGCCACCAGCAGTCGCGGACAGGGTCTAAATCAGCCCCAGCATTTT
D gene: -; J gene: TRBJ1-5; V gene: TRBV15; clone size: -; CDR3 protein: CATSRDMGHNQPQHF; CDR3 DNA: TGTGCCACCAGCAGAGACATGGGACACAATCAGCCCCAGCATTTT
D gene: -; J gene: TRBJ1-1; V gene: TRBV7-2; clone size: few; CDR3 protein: CASSSGTTSEAFF; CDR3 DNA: TGTGCCAGCAGCTCTGGGACAACTTCTGAAGCTTTCTTT
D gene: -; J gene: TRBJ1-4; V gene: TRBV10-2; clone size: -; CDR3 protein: CASGMGGTTNEKLFF; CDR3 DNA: TGCGCCAGCGGGATGGGGGGAACAACTAATGAAAAACTGTTTTTT
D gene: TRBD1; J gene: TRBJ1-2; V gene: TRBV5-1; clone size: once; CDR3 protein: CASSTGGEGYGYTF; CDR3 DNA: TGCGCCAGCAGCACAGGGGGCGAGGGCTATGGCTACACCTTC
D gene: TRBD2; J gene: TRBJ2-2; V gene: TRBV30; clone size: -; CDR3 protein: CAWSVRELFTGELFF; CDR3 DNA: TGTGCCTGGAGTGTGCGGGAGTTGTTCACCGGGGAGCTGTTTTTT
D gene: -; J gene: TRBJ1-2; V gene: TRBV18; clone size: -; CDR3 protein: CASSPDDGAASGYTF; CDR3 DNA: TGTGCCAGCTCACCGGATGACGGCGCGGCGTCTGGCTACACCTTC
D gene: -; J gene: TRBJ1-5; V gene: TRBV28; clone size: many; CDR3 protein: CASSLWRDQPQHF; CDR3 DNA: TGTGCCAGCAGTTTATGGCGGGATCAGCCCCAGCATTTT
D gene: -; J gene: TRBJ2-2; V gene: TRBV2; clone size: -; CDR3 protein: CASRIEGGELFF; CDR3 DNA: TGTGCCAGCAGGATCGAGGGCGGGGAGCTGTTTTTT